This entry lists 29 T cell receptor beta chains sequenced from one sample in a study of T cell repertoires in cytomegalovirus infection. TCRdb ran MiXCR on the reads and lists one entry per CDR3 protein. The table lists 150,000 to 200,000 distinct CDR3 sequences, around 15% of them singletons. The sequenced sample consisted of PBMCs. The origin of the receptors is a human donor in good health (CMV status not recorded). Some clones in this sample may be carry-over from other donors' samples.

This clonotype was detected once. The chain uses TRBV24-1 and TRBJ2-1; no clear D. CDR3 length: 12 residues. Trimming shortened V by 4 bases and J by 15 bases, and 15 bases separated the two germline ends. Germline CDR1 and CDR2: KGHDR and SFDVKD. In DNA form, the CDR3 reads TGTGCCACCAGTGACCTGTCCGCCCCGAGGTTCTTC. Translation gives CATSDLSAPRFF.

This clonotype was recorded at least ten times. V is TRBV28 and J is TRBJ2-3; 12 nucleotides agree with TRBD2. CDR1 and CDR2 from the germline V gene are MDHEN and SYDVKM. Unmatched junction bases numbered 10, after V lost 6 bases and J lost 3 bases. The CDR3 is 17 residues long. CDR3 DNA sequence: TGTGCCAGCAGCCTTGTGGCTAGCGGGAGGGTGACAGATACGCAGTATTTT. Translating it yields CASSLVASGRVTDTQYF.

Ten or more counts support this clonotype. V gene TRBV7-8 combines with J gene TRBJ2-5; the D gene is possibly TRBD2 (6 bases). The CDR3 is 14 residues long. Trimming pared 5 bases from V and 1 base from J, leaving 11 bases between. Germline loops: CDR1 SGHVS, CDR2 FQNEAQ. In nucleotides, the CDR3 is TGTGCCAGCAGCCCACACGGGGGCCAAGAGACCCAGTACTTC. It yields the protein CASSPHGGQETQYF. Supplemented by reference TRBV7-8 and TRBJ2-5, the full variable domain reads GAGVSQSPRYKVAKRGQDVALRCDPISGHVSLFWYQQALGQGPEFLTYFQNEAQLDKSGLPSDRFFAERPEGSVSTLKIQRTQQEDSAVYLCASSPHGGQETQYFGPGTRLLVL.

Many counts were recorded for this clonotype. This chain links TRBV15 with TRBJ2-3; D unresolved. The V end lost 1 base, the J end lost 2 bases, and 10 bases lay between the germline ends. The length of the CDR3 is 15 residues. The germline V gene has CDR1 LNHNV and CDR2 YYDKDF (reference sequence). Here the CDR3 reads CATSRVGGSTDTQYF. The CDR3 DNA reads as TGTGCCACCAGCAGAGTCGGCGGCTCCACAGATACGCAGTATTTT.

The rearrangement joins TRBV20-1 to TRBJ1-1; TRBD1 is a possible D gene (6 bases). Trimming removed 1 base from V and 5 bases from J, with 14 bases in between. Germline CDR1 reads DFQATT; CDR2 reads SNEGSKA (reference sequence). The CDR3 spans 14 residues. CDR3 coding DNA: TGCAGTGCTAGAGTCCTTCAGGGGCGGACTGAAGCTTTCTTT. Its translation: CSARVLQGRTEAFF.

This clonotype was observed a handful of times. CDR3 nucleotides: TGTGCCAGCAGCCTCCGGACAGACTCACCCCTCCACTTT. Protein sequence: CASSLRTDSPLHF. The V call is TRBV7-3, the J call TRBJ1-6; weak D call: TRBD1 (6 bases). The CDR3 length is 13 residues. Trimming left V 5 bases short and J 10 bases short, with 12 bases between. Per the germline V gene, CDR1 is SGHTA and CDR2 is FQGTGA.

The V and J genes are TRBV29-1 and TRBJ2-6; perhaps D is TRBD1 or TRBD2 (5 bases each). The CDR3 extends over 14 amino acids. The V gene's germline CDR1 is SQVTM and CDR2 ANQGSEA. The ends were cut back, 4 bases at V and 0 bases at J, with 7 bases in the middle. The CDR3 region is CSVGGFSGANVLTF. As DNA, the CDR3 is TGCAGCGTTGGGGGGTTCTCTGGGGCCAACGTCCTGACTTTC.

This clonotype has a count of ten or more. This chain connects TRBV28 to TRBJ2-1; D tentatively fits TRBD1 or TRBD2 (5 bases each). CDR3 length equals 14 residues. Trimming took 4 bases from V and 6 from J, leaving 13 bases between them. Germline assignment: CDR1 MDHEN and CDR2 SYDVKM. The DNA of the CDR3 is TGTGCCAGCAGTTCCATACGGGACCTCAATGAGCAGTTCTTC. It encodes CASSSIRDLNEQFF.

This clonotype was seen ten or more times. The V call is TRBV7-8, the J call TRBJ1-5, with D possibly being TRBD1 (5 bases). The CDR3 covers 16 residues. The ends were cut back, 2 bases at V and 6 bases at J, with 17 bases in the middle. Germline V CDR1 and CDR2: SGHVS, FQNEAQ. The CDR3 nucleotides are TGTGCCAGCAGCTTACTCGGGGCTCAGGGAAGTCAGCCCCAGCATTTT. Its protein is CASSLLGAQGSQPQHF.

This clonotype was picked up a small number of times. The chain joins TRBV5-1 to TRBJ1-4; 7 nucleotides agree with TRBD1. The CDR3 contains 18 residues. Germline V lookup: CDR1 SGHRS, CDR2 YFSETQ. The V and J ends lost 4 bases and 0 bases, in that order; junction bases with no gene match: 12. CDR3 in DNA: TGCGCCAGCAGCCCACGACCGACAGGGATGTCAACTAATGAAAAACTGTTTTTT. Encoded protein: CASSPRPTGMSTNEKLFF.

This clonotype has just a few counts. The chain uses TRBV5-1 and TRBJ2-3; D is ambiguous. This CDR3 is 14 amino acids long. Between the trimmed V and J ends, which lost 0 bases and 5 bases, there was a span of 10 bases. The germline CDR1 and CDR2 sequences are SGHRS and YFSETQ. For the CDR3, the DNA is TGCGCCAGCAGCTTGGCCGTCCCGAAAGATACGCAGTATTTT. It yields the protein CASSLAVPKDTQYF.

This sequence joins TRBV29-1 and TRBJ2-1; no definite D call. Trimming removed 5 bases from V and 8 bases from J, with 13 bases in between. There are 12 residues in the CDR3. The V gene's germline CDR1 is SQVTM and CDR2 ANQGSEA. This CDR3 reads CSVRTIPHEQFF. As DNA, the CDR3 is TGCAGCGTTCGTACGATCCCACATGAGCAGTTCTTC.

This clonotype came up many times. The chain carries TRBV7-8 and TRBJ2-3; 9 bases agree with TRBD2. The CDR3 consists of 13 residues. After removal of 1 base from V and 12 bases from J, the junction contained 5 bases not matched to a gene. Germline V gives CDR1 SGHVS, CDR2 FQNEAQ. The CDR3 is CASSLVGLALQYF. Here the CDR3 DNA reads TGTGCCAGCAGCTTAGTTGGACTAGCGCTCCAGTATTTT.

The sample holds many counts of this clonotype. The genes are TRBV5-1 and TRBJ2-7; D gene unclear. This CDR3 is built from 13 residues. Deletions cut 2 bases from V and 2 bases from J, with 8 bases between. Germline lookup yields CDR1 SGHRS and CDR2 YFSETQ. CDR3: CASSFHYTYEQYF. Written as DNA, the CDR3 is TGCGCCAGCAGCTTCCATTACACCTACGAGCAGTACTTC. Looking up the rest from reference TRBV5-1 and TRBJ2-7 gives the full variable domain: KAGVTQTPRYLIKTRGQQVTLSCSPISGHRSVSWYQQTPGQGLQFLFEYFSETQRNKGNFPGRFSGRQFSNSRSEMNVSTLELGDSALYLCASSFHYTYEQYFGPGTRLTVT.

This clonotype was seen a few times. The chain has TRBV28 and TRBJ1-5, with D unclear. Trimming cost V 6 bases and J 0 bases, with 12 bases left between them. Germline values: CDR1 MDHEN, CDR2 SYDVKM. This CDR3 contains 15 residues. Here the CDR3 reads CASSWTVGSNQPQHF. The CDR3 DNA reads as TGTGCCAGCAGCTGGACCGTCGGTAGCAATCAGCCCCAGCATTTT.

This clonotype was seen ten or more times. V is TRBV28 and J is TRBJ1-4, with 9 bases identical to TRBD1. V trimming: 6 bases; J trimming: 9 bases; junction bases outside the gene matches: 5. The CDR3 length is 13 residues. Germline CDR1 MDHEN, CDR2 SYDVKM. The CDR3 protein is CASRGQGLQKLFF. CDR3 bases: TGTGCCAGCAGGGGACAGGGTCTGCAAAAACTGTTTTTT.

This clonotype was observed a few times. The genes are TRBV20-1 and TRBJ1-2; D is unclear. This CDR3 has 10 residues. CDR1 and CDR2 from the germline V gene are DFQATT and SNEGSKA (reference sequence). Trimming cost V 3 bases and J 10 bases, with 9 bases left between them. The CDR3 here is CSASIQTYTF. CDR3 nucleotide sequence: TGCAGTGCTAGTATACAGACCTACACCTTC.

This clonotype was recorded many times. Here the CDR3 reads CASSFYPGLGSNQPQHF. CDR3 coding DNA: TGTGCCAGCAGTTTCTACCCGGGACTGGGTAGCAATCAGCCCCAGCATTTT. The chain couples TRBV6-1 to TRBJ1-5, with TRBD1 as a possible D gene (5 bases). Looked up from germline, CDR1 is MNHNS and CDR2 is SASEGT. The CDR3 length is 17 residues. Trimming shortened V by 5 bases and J by 0 bases, and 17 bases separated the two germline ends.

This clonotype was counted between two and nine times. The rearrangement links TRBV5-1 to TRBJ2-7; D is unresolved. Germline values: CDR1 SGHRS, CDR2 YFSETQ. The CDR3 covers 15 residues. Deletions cut 1 base from V and 2 bases from J, with 13 bases between. The CDR3 DNA is TGCGCCAGCAGCTTGTCATCGGCCAGCCCCTACGAGCAGTACTTC. Translated: CASSLSSASPYEQYF.

As regards this clonotype: Just one base apart from a much larger clone, this may be a read error. V gene TRBV7-2 combines with J gene TRBJ1-2, with 10 positions matching TRBD1. V trimming: 10 bases; J trimming: 1 base; junction bases outside the gene matches: 12. CDR1 and CDR2 from the germline V gene are SGHTA and FQGNSA. CDR3 size: 16 residues. The CDR3: CANRPGRDRGNYGYTF. CDR3 nucleotide sequence: TGTGCCAACAGACCTGGGCGGGACAGGGGTAACTATGGCTACACCTTC. Supplemented by reference TRBV7-2 and TRBJ1-2, the full variable domain reads GAGVSQSPSNKVTEKGKDVELRCDPISGHTALYWYRQSLGQGLEFLIYFQGNSAPDKSGLPSDRFSAERTGGSVSTLTIQRTQQEDSAVYLCANRPGRDRGNYGYTFGSGTRLTVV.

This clonotype was picked up many times. The genes are TRBV7-2 and TRBJ2-7; D is perhaps TRBD1 or TRBD2 (5 bases each). The CDR3 totals 15 residues. Trimming took off 5 bases at V and 0 bases at J, with 14 bases between the two ends. Per germline, CDR1 SGHTA and CDR2 FQGNSA. For the CDR3, the DNA is TGTGCCAGCAGCCGCTCCCGGGGCCCCTCCTACGAGCAGTACTTC. This translates into CASSRSRGPSYEQYF.

The sample holds many counts of this clonotype. The V gene is TRBV28, the J gene TRBJ2-3; weak D call: TRBD1 (5 bases). The germline V gene encodes CDR1 MDHEN and CDR2 SYDVKM. The CDR3 spans 13 residues. V was trimmed by 6 bases and J by 0 bases, leaving 7 bases between them. The CDR3 DNA follows: TGTGCCAGCAGAGACAGAAGCACAGATACGCAGTATTTT. It specifies CASRDRSTDTQYF. Full variable domain (rest looked up from reference TRBV28 and TRBJ2-3): DVKVTQSSRYLVKRTGEKVFLECVQDMDHENMFWYRQDPGLGLRLIYFSYDVKMKEKGDIPEGYSVSREKKERFSLILESASTNQTSMYLCASRDRSTDTQYFGPGTRLTVL.

The chain employs TRBV6-2 or TRBV6-3 and TRBJ1-2, with 8 nucleotides matching TRBD1. Losses at the gene ends were 2 bases for V and 11 bases for J; bases not matched to a gene: 7. The CDR3 loop spans 13 amino acids. Germline lookup yields CDR1 MNHEY and CDR2 SVGEGT. The CDR3 DNA follows: TGTGCCAGCAGTTACGGGGACAGGCCCAGTTACACCTTC. Amino acid sequence: CASSYGDRPSYTF.

This clonotype was detected many times. The chain combines TRBV19 with TRBJ2-3, with 7 positions matching TRBD2. With 7 bases clipped from V and 3 bases from J, the junction kept 7 bases outside the gene matches. CDR1 is LNHDA, CDR2 SQIVND, per germline (reference sequence). The CDR3 runs 14 residues. CDR3 sequence: CASTPTGGTDTQYF. DNA of the CDR3: TGTGCCAGTACCCCAACCGGGGGGACAGATACGCAGTATTTT.

This clonotype was picked up many times. The chain employs TRBV5-1 and TRBJ2-1, with TRBD2 matching 10 bases. Germline V gene data show CDR1 as SGHRS and CDR2 as YFSETQ. This CDR3 region has 15 residues. J was trimmed by 6 bases and V by 5 bases; bases with no gene match: 8. CDR3 sequence (DNA): TGCGCCAGCAGAATGCTAGCGGGGGAGCTCAATGAGCAGTTCTTC. It specifies CASRMLAGELNEQFF.

Concerning this clonotype itself: A much larger clone differs from this one at a single base, so this may be a read error. V and J are TRBV10-3 and TRBJ1-4; TRBD1 is a possible D gene (6 bases). Trimming removed 1 base from V and 12 bases from J, with 18 bases in between. Germline CDR1 ENHRY, CDR2 SYGVKD. The CDR3 has 15 amino acids. Here the CDR3 DNA reads TGTGCCATCAGTGAGTTCGGGACAAGGGGCCTGGAACTGTTTTTT. Protein product: CAISEFGTRGLELFF.

This clonotype is judged medium-sized (0.01 to 0.1%). The V gene is TRBV7-6, the J gene TRBJ2-5; 12 bases are a match to TRBD2. V lost 5 bases and J lost 5; bases outside the gene matches: 30. Germline CDR1 is SGHVS and CDR2 is FNYEAQ. CDR3 length: 23 residues. CDR3: CASSQQNLGQGFLAGGLGETQYF. The CDR3 coding sequence is TGTGCCAGCAGCCAACAGAACCTTGGACAGGGCTTTCTAGCGGGAGGGCTGGGGGAGACCCAGTACTTC.

The chain has TRBV20-1 and TRBJ2-7; no definite D call. Trimming took off 1 base at V and 2 bases at J, with 9 bases between the two ends. Germline CDR1 is DFQATT and CDR2 is SNEGSKA (reference sequence). CDR3 size: 13 residues. CDR3 residues: CSARVPRTYEQYF. In DNA, the CDR3 is TGCAGTGCTAGAGTACCCAGGACCTACGAGCAGTACTTC.

This clonotype was observed at least ten times. J is TRBJ1-3 and V is TRBV7-2; D not certain. Trimming left V 1 base short and J 4 bases short, with 11 bases between. Looked up from germline, CDR1 is SGHTA and CDR2 is FQGNSA. The CDR3 totals 15 residues. The CDR3 spells CASSLVGSPGNTIYF. DNA for the CDR3: TGTGCCAGCAGCTTAGTTGGATCCCCGGGAAACACCATATATTTT.